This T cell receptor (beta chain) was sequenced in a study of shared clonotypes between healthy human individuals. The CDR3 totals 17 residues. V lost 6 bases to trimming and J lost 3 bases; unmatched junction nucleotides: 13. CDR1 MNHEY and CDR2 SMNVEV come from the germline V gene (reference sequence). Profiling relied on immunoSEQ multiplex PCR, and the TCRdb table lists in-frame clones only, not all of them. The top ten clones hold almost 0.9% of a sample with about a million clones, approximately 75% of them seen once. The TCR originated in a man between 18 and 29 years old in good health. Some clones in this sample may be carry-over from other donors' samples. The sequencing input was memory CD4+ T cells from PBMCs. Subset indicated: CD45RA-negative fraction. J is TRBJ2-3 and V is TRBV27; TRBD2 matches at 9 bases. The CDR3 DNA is TGTGCCAGCAGACATTTCGGGGGAGCGGGAGGAACAGATACGCAGTATTTT. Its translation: CASRHFGGAGGTDTQYF.